Shown below are 25 T cell receptor beta chains from a single sample sequenced in a study of blood T cell repertoires in COVID-19. Measured with immunoSEQ multiplex PCR; TCRdb has only the in-frame clones, and not every one. This sample yields 100,000 or so clones, of which 86% are seen a single time; approximately 13% belongs to the top ten. The sample was peripheral blood. These receptors originate from an older woman in a cohort sampled during active or convalescent COVID-19.

The V gene is TRBV19, the J gene TRBJ1-1; 9 bases agree with TRBD1. The V and J ends lost 9 bases and 4 bases, in that order; junction bases with no gene match: 3. CDR3 length: 12 amino acids. Germline lookup yields CDR1 LNHDA and CDR2 SQIVND (reference sequence). This CDR3 is CASLTGGTEAFF. CDR3 in DNA: TGTGCCAGCCTGACAGGGGGCACTGAAGCTTTCTTT.

V gene TRBV6-5 combines with J gene TRBJ2-7; D ambiguous. The V gene lost 2 bases and the J gene lost 1 base, with 9 bases spanning the gap. The V gene's germline CDR1 is MNHEY and CDR2 SVGAGI. The CDR3 spans 14 residues. CDR3 protein: CASSYIADSYEQYF. The CDR3 region has the DNA TGTGCCAGCAGTTACATTGCGGATTCCTACGAGCAGTACTTC.

CDR3 sequence (DNA): TGTGCCAGCAGCTTGGACAGATTAAGAGCTTTCTTT. Translation gives CASSLDRLRAFF. This chain links TRBV13 with TRBJ1-1; D possibly corresponds to TRBD1 (6 bases). Deletions cut 3 bases from V and 10 bases from J, with 12 bases between. This CDR3 has 12 residues. Looked up from germline, CDR1 is PRHDT and CDR2 is FYEKMQ (reference sequence).

The genes are TRBV7-9 and TRBJ2-2; maybe TRBD1 (5 bases). This CDR3 has 15 residues. CDR1 and CDR2 from the germline V gene are SEHNR and FQNEAQ (reference sequence). Trimming pared 4 bases from V and 5 bases from J, leaving 14 bases between. The CDR3 nucleotides read TGTGCCAGCAGCTCCCCAAAGGGGCGTACCGGGGAGCTGTTTTTT. The encoded protein is CASSSPKGRTGELFF.

This chain uses TRBV11-2 with TRBJ2-3, with TRBD2 identical over 7 bases. CDR3 length: 16 amino acids. Germline assignment: CDR1 SGHAT and CDR2 FQNNGV. Trimming took 2 bases from V and 2 from J; bases not matched to a gene: 7. The CDR3 loop reads CASSLRLAEPTDTQYF. CDR3 bases: TGTGCCAGCAGCTTAAGGCTAGCGGAGCCCACAGATACGCAGTATTTT.

The chain uses TRBV27 and TRBJ2-5; TRBD1 might be the D (7 bases). Trimming shortened V by 8 bases and J by 4 bases, and 17 bases separated the two germline ends. The germline V gene encodes CDR1 MNHEY and CDR2 SMNVEV (reference sequence). The CDR3 loop spans 14 amino acids. CDR3 sequence: CASGPGGRGETQYF. CDR3 sequence (DNA): TGTGCCAGCGGCCCAGGGGGGCGAGGAGAGACCCAGTACTTC.

CDR3 in DNA: TGTGCCAGCAGCTATGAGAGGGCTGAAGCTTTCTTT. Residues: CASSYERAEAFF. The chain links TRBV5-4 to TRBJ1-1; D is unresolved. Germline V gives CDR1 SGHNT, CDR2 YYREEE (reference sequence). Deletions cut 3 bases from V and 6 bases from J, with 9 bases between. The CDR3 is 12 residues long.

The chain combines TRBV6-5 with TRBJ2-7, with 9 bases identical to TRBD2. V gave up 6 bases and J gave up 4 bases; unmatched junction bases: 7. Germline CDR1 MNHEY, CDR2 SVGAGI. This CDR3 contains 14 residues. Here the CDR3 reads CASRPPGLAYEQYF. CDR3 nucleotide sequence: TGTGCCAGCAGACCACCGGGACTAGCTTACGAGCAGTACTTC.

The CDR3 DNA sequence: TGTGCCAGCAGCCCAGGACTTCCAGTAACCTCTAGCACAGATACGCAGTATTTT. It specifies CASSPGLPVTSSTDTQYF. The chain uses TRBV3-1 (or the pseudogene TRBV3-2) and TRBJ2-3; D is perhaps TRBD2 (5 bases). Trimming cost V 4 bases and J 0 bases, with 20 bases left between them. The CDR3 is 18 amino acids. Per germline, CDR1 LGHDT and CDR2 YNNKEL (reference sequence).

Note on this clone: Different DNA sequences within this sample yield the same CDR3. The gene calls are TRBV9 and TRBJ2-7; maybe TRBD1 (6 bases). The CDR3 has 14 residues. The V end lost 4 bases, the J end lost 1 base, and 12 bases lay between the germline ends. Germline CDR1 reads SGDLS; CDR2 reads YYNGEE. CDR3 sequence reads: CASSLGTSSYEQYF. CDR3 bases: TGTGCCAGCAGCTTAGGGACATCGTCCTACGAGCAGTACTTC.

The V call is TRBV19, the J call TRBJ1-1, with 7 bases fitting TRBD1. Germline V gives CDR1 LNHDA, CDR2 SQIVND (reference sequence). The V and J ends lost 3 bases and 5 bases, in that order; junction bases with no gene match: 6. This CDR3 is built from 14 residues. CDR3 DNA sequence: TGTGCCAGTAGTATCACCGGGACAGTAACTGAAGCTTTCTTT. The encoded protein is CASSITGTVTEAFF.

About this clone itself: At one end the junction does not follow the germline gene, possibly because of a read error. The V gene is TRBV7-9, the J gene TRBJ1-1; D gene unclear. CDR1 SEHNR and CDR2 FQNEAQ come from the germline V gene (reference sequence). This CDR3 is 13 amino acids long. Here the CDR3 DNA reads TGTGCCAGCAGCTTGAGAGGGAACGCTGAAGCTTTCTTT. It translates to CASSLRGNAEAFF.

Only one count was recorded for this clone. This sequence joins TRBV27 and TRBJ1-2, with 7 nucleotides matching TRBD1. Germline CDR1 and CDR2: MNHEY and SMNVEV (reference sequence). V lost 5 bases, J lost 2 bases, and 2 bases stayed unmatched. This CDR3 contains 13 residues. The CDR3 spells CASSQTGNYGYTF. CDR3 nucleotides: TGTGCCAGCAGTCAGACAGGGAACTATGGCTACACCTTC.

This sequence joins TRBV5-1 and TRBJ2-3; TRBD2 aligns across 10 bases. Germline CDR1 SGHRS, CDR2 YFSETQ. V dropped 0 bases and J dropped 3; count of bases not matched to a gene: 4. The CDR3 contains 16 residues. The CDR3 DNA is TGCGCCAGCAGCTTGGCCGCTAGCGGGAGTACAGATACGCAGTATTTT. Amino acid sequence: CASSLAASGSTDTQYF.

V and J are TRBV4-1 and TRBJ1-1, with D perhaps TRBD1 (6 bases). The CDR3 runs 16 residues. Per germline, CDR1 MGHRA and CDR2 YSYEKL. Trimming left V 4 bases short and J 7 bases short, with 22 bases between. DNA for the CDR3: TGCGCCAGCAGCCGAAGACTCGCACAGGGAACAGGTGAAGCTTTCTTT. It translates to CASSRRLAQGTGEAFF.

This clone was observed a handful of times. The rearrangement joins TRBV29-1 to TRBJ1-2; D may be TRBD1 (5 bases). Trimming removed 3 bases from V and 0 bases from J, with 11 bases in between. Looked up from germline, CDR1 is SQVTM and CDR2 is ANQGSEA. The CDR3 is 14 amino acids. CDR3 coding DNA: TGCAGCGTTGATAGGGGCATTTCTAACTATGGCTACACCTTC. Its translation: CSVDRGISNYGYTF.

This clone came up a few times. The chain combines TRBV19 with TRBJ1-5; a possible D gene is TRBD1 (6 bases). CDR3 length: 14 amino acids. Germline assignment: CDR1 LNHDA and CDR2 SQIVND (reference sequence). Trimming shortened V by 5 bases and J by 2 bases, and 10 bases separated the two germline ends. CDR3 sequence (DNA): TGTGCCAGTAGTTCAGCAGGGGGCAATCAGCCCCAGCATTTT. This sequence encodes CASSSAGGNQPQHF. The variable domain in full, completed from reference TRBV19 and TRBJ1-5, reads DGGITQSPKYLFRKEGQNVTLSCEQNLNHDAMYWYRQDPGQGLRLIYYSQIVNDFQKGDIAEGYSVSREKKESFPLTVTSAQKNPTAFYLCASSSAGGNQPQHFGDGTRLSIL.

This rearrangement joins TRBV5-1 to TRBJ1-2, with TRBD1 identical over 7 bases. The length of the CDR3 is 13 residues. V gave up 3 bases and J gave up 3 bases; unmatched junction bases: 2. Germline loops: CDR1 SGHRS, CDR2 YFSETQ. The CDR3 DNA is TGCGCCAGCAGCTCCCAGGGGGACTATGGCTACACCTTC. Residues: CASSSQGDYGYTF.

This chain uses TRBV5-1 with TRBJ1-5, with unresolved D. Per germline, CDR1 SGHRS and CDR2 YFSETQ. CDR3 size: 14 residues. V lost 4 bases and J lost 7, with 15 bases in between. The CDR3 sequence: CASSLDGTGQPQHF. CDR3 coding DNA: TGCGCCAGCAGCCTAGACGGAACCGGGCAGCCCCAGCATTTT.

Note on this clone: Other DNA sequences within the sample encode an identical CDR3. The V and J genes are TRBV6-5 and TRBJ2-6; 7 bases map to TRBD2. V lost 2 bases to trimming and J lost 2 bases; unmatched junction nucleotides: 0. The CDR3 runs 15 residues. The V gene's germline CDR1 is MNHEY and CDR2 SVGAGI. CDR3 region: CASSYGGAGANVLTF. CDR3 sequence (DNA): TGTGCCAGCAGTTACGGGGGGGCTGGGGCCAACGTCCTGACTTTC.

The chain combines TRBV6-5 with TRBJ1-2, with D perhaps TRBD1 (6 bases). The germline CDR1 and CDR2 sequences are MNHEY and SVGAGI. This CDR3 has 13 amino acids. V lost 7 bases, J lost 8 bases, and 17 bases lay in between. The DNA of the CDR3 is TGTGCCAGCACCACCGCGGGGGGCTGGGGCTACACCTTC. It translates to CASTTAGGWGYTF.

This clone was recorded once. V and J are TRBV27 and TRBJ1-5; TRBD1 matches at 7 bases. Looked up from germline, CDR1 is MNHEY and CDR2 is SMNVEV (reference sequence). Trimming took 5 bases from V and 7 from J; bases not matched to a gene: 11. This CDR3 contains 15 residues. The CDR3 DNA reads as TGTGCCAGCAGTCCCTATCGACAGGGTGAGCAGCCCCAGCATTTT. Translated: CASSPYRQGEQPQHF.

The chain uses TRBV11-2 and TRBJ2-3; D might be TRBD2 (6 bases). Looked up from germline, CDR1 is SGHAT and CDR2 is FQNNGV. The CDR3 loop spans 15 amino acids. The ends were cut back, 4 bases at V and 0 bases at J, with 11 bases in the middle. The CDR3, as DNA: TGTGCCAGCAGCTCTCGGGAGCTTAGCACAGATACGCAGTATTTT. Translating it yields CASSSRELSTDTQYF.

The V and J genes are TRBV14 and TRBJ1-3, with D perhaps TRBD1 (6 bases). The germline CDR1 and CDR2 sequences are SGHDN and FVKESK. V was shortened by 3 bases and J by 4 bases, with 16 bases between the two germline ends. The CDR3 has 16 amino acids. The CDR3 bases are TGTGCCAGCAGCCAGACGCAGGGGATGGCGGGAAACACCATATATTTT. Protein sequence: CASSQTQGMAGNTIYF.

V and J are TRBV11-2 and TRBJ2-7; 12 bases fit TRBD2. The ends lost 4 bases at V and 1 base at J; junction bases unmatched: 2. CDR3 size: 15 residues. Germline CDR1 is SGHAT and CDR2 is FQNNGV. The DNA of the CDR3 is TGTGCCAGCAGCTCACTAGCGGGGGGTTCCTACGAGCAGTACTTC. Amino acid sequence: CASSSLAGGSYEQYF.